Only a few counts were recorded for the clone carrying this T cell receptor beta chain. As yet, its antigen is unknown. Hyperthyroidism in the patients, aged 18 to 65, was newly diagnosed and under 2 months in duration. This sample was included in a study of T cells in Graves' hyperthyroidism and ophthalmopathy. Study results and caveats: Most thyroid clonotypes expanded above 0.001 were also detected in blood.

Amplified regions were TCR beta CDR3 sequences from RNA transcripts. Researchers ran a first-round RT-PCR on the TCR CDR3 using the HTBI primer set. Via MiXCR, TCRdb re-called the multiplex PCR reads, giving one row per CDR3 protein. The sample has 500,000 to 600,000 distinct CDR3 sequences, approximately 44% seen once; the top ten hold around 7.7%. Germline CDR1 and CDR2: GTSNPN and SVGIG (reference sequence). Trimming cost V 4 bases and J 4 bases; bases outside gene matches: 10. This CDR3 has 15 residues. The sequence came from a woman aged 18-35 years with Graves' hyperthyroidism. Material for sequencing was peripheral blood or thyroid tissue (not recorded which). This rearrangement joins TRBV30 to TRBJ1-5; TRBD1 matches at 7 bases. The CDR3 here is CAWTNQGGQNQPQHF. The DNA of the CDR3 is TGTGCCTGGACCAATCAGGGGGGACAGAATCAGCCCCAGCATTTT.